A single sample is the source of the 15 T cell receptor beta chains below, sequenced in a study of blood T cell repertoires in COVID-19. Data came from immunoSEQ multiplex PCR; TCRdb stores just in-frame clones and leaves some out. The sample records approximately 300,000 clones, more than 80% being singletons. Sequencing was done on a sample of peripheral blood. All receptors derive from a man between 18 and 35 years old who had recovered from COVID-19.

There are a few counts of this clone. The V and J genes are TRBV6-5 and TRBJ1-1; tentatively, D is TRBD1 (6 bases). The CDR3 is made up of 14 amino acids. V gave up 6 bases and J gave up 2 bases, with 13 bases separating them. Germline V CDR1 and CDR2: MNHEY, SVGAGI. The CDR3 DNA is TGTGCCAGCAGACAACAGGGATTAAACACTGAAGCTTTCTTT. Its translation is CASRQQGLNTEAFF.

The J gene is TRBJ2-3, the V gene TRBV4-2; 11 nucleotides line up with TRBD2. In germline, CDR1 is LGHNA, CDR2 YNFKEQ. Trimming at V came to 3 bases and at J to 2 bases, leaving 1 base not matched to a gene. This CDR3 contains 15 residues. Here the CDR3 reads CASSQTSGATDTQYF. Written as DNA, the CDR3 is TGTGCCAGCAGCCAGACTAGCGGGGCCACAGATACGCAGTATTTT.

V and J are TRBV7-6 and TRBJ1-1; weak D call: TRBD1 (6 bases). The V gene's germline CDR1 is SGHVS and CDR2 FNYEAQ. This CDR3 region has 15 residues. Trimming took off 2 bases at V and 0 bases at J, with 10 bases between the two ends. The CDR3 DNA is TGTGCCAGCAGCTTAAAGAGGGACATGAACACTGAAGCTTTCTTT. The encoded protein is CASSLKRDMNTEAFF.

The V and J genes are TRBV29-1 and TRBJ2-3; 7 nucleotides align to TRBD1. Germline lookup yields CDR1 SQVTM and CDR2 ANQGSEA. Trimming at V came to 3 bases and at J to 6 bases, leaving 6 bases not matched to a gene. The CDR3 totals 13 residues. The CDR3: CSVDKGASDTQYF. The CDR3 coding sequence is TGCAGCGTTGACAAGGGGGCATCGGATACGCAGTATTTT.

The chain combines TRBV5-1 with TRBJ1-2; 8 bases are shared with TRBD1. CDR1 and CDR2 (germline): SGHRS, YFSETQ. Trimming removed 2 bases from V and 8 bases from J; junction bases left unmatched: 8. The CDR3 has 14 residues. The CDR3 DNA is TGCGCCAGCAGCTTAGCGACAGGGGTGGAGGGCTACACCTTC. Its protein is CASSLATGVEGYTF.

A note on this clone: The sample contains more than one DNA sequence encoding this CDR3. The DNA for the CDR3 is TGTGCCAGCAGTTACTCGCAGGCCCCCTATGGCTACACCTTC. Protein: CASSYSQAPYGYTF. This chain uses TRBV6-5 with TRBJ1-2; D unresolved. Trimming shortened V by 0 bases and J by 4 bases, and 9 bases separated the two germline ends. This CDR3 has 14 amino acids. CDR1 and CDR2 (germline): MNHEY, SVGAGI.

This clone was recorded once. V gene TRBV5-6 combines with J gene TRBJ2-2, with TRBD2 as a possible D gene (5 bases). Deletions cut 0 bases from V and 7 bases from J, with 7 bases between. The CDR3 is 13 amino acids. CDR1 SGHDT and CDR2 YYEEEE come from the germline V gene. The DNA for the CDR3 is TGTGCCAGCAGCTTGGGTCGGGACGGGGAGCTGTTTTTT. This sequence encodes CASSLGRDGELFF.

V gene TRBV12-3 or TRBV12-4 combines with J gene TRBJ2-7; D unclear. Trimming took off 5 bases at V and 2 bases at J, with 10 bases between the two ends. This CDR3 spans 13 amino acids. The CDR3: CASSTSLAYEQYF. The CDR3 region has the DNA TGTGCCAGCAGTACCTCATTAGCCTACGAGCAGTACTTC.

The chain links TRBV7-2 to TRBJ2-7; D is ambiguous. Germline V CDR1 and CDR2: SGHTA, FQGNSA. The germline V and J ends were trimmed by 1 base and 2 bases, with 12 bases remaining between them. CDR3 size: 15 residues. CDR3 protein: CASSLGPQSPYEQYF. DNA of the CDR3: TGTGCCAGCAGCTTAGGTCCACAGTCACCCTACGAGCAGTACTTC. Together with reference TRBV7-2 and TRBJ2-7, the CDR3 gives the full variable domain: GAGVSQSPSNKVTEKGKDVELRCDPISGHTALYWYRQSLGQGLEFLIYFQGNSAPDKSGLPSDRFSAERTGGSVSTLTIQRTQQEDSAVYLCASSLGPQSPYEQYFGPGTRLTVT.

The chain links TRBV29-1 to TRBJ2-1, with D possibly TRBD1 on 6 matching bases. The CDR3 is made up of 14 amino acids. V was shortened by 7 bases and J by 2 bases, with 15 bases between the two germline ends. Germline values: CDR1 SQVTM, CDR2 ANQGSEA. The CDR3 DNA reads TGCAGCGCCCGCACAGGGCTGGCCTACAATGAGCAGTTCTTC. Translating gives CSARTGLAYNEQFF.

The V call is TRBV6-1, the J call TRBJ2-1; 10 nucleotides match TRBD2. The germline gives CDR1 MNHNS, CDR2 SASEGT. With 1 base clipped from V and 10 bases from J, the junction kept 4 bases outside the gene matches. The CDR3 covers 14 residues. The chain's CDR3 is CASSEVGLADEQFF. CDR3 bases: TGTGCCAGCAGTGAAGTTGGACTAGCGGACGAGCAGTTCTTC.

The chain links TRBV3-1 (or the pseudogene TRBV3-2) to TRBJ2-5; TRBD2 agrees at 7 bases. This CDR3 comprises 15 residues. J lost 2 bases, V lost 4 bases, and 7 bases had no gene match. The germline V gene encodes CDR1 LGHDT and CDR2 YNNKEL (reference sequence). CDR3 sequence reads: CASSRRAGRQETQYF. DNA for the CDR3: TGTGCCAGCAGCCGGAGAGCGGGAAGGCAAGAGACCCAGTACTTC.

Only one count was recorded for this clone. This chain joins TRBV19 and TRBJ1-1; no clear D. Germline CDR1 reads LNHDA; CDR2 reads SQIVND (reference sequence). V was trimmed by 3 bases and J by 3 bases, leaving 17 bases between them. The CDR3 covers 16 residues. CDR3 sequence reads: CASSIIPQQVDTEAFF. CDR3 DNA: TGTGCCAGTAGTATCATCCCCCAGCAGGTTGACACTGAAGCTTTCTTT.

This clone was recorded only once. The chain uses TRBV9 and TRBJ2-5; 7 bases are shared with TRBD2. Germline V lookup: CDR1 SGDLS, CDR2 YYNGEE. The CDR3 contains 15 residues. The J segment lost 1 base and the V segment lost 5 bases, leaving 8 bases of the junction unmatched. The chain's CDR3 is CASSPAGDSQETQYF. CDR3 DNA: TGTGCCAGCAGTCCCGCGGGGGACTCCCAAGAGACCCAGTACTTC.

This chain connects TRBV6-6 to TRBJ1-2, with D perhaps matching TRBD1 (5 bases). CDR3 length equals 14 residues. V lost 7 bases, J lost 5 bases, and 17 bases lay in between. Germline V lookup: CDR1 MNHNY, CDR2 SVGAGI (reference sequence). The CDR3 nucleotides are TGTGCCAGCATCTCAGCCGGGACTCCTTATGGCTACACCTTC. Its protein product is CASISAGTPYGYTF.